The sequence of this T cell receptor beta chain was determined in a study of CD8+ T cells in alopecia areata. In the study overall: The drug, oral tofacitinib, was given to treated patients at 5 to 10 mg twice daily. Findings of the study overall: Uncertainty remains about how baseline CD8+ expansion links to response, with one nonresponder.

This clone turned up a few times. What it recognizes is unknown. Trimming removed 8 bases from V and 2 bases from J; junction bases left unmatched: 3. Germline V gene data show CDR1 as WSHSY and CDR2 as SAAADI. The CDR3 length is 13 residues. Extracted RNA was reverse transcribed, and the resulting cDNA served as sequencing template. The table came from immunoSEQ multiplex PCR; TCRdb's copy has only in-frame clones and leaves some out. Of about 190,000 clones listed, 50% to 60% were seen once; the top ten hold roughly 0.67%. Specified treatment: oral pan-JAK inhibitor, 5-10 mg twice daily. Researchers picked out CD4+ and CD8+ T cells from PBMCs by sorting.

Here the sequenced sample was CD4+ T cells sorted from blood, taken at week 4, from a patient treated with tofacitinib. This chain links TRBV10-2 with TRBJ1-2; 9 bases agree with TRBD1. The TCR originated in a human donor with alopecia areata. CDR3 loop: CASGDRANYGYTF. The CDR3 coding sequence is TGCGCCAGCGGGGACAGGGCAAACTATGGCTACACCTTC.